One and the same sample provided the 17 T cell receptor beta chains below, sequenced in a study of T cell responses to AZD1222 COVID-19 vaccine. Generated by immunoSEQ multiplex PCR, the TCRdb table keeps only in-frame clones and is missing some. The profile shows some 96,000 clones, more than 75% of them singletons. The sample was peripheral blood, taken on day 0 of AZD1222 vaccination. The origin of the receptors is an adult in good health.

The chain is built from TRBV25-1 and TRBJ2-1; D is unresolved. The V end lost 3 bases, the J end lost 2 bases, and 5 bases lay between the germline ends. The CDR3 is 13 amino acids. Germline CDR1 reads MGHDK; CDR2 reads SYGVNS. CDR3 residues: CASSDAAYNEQFF. CDR3 bases: TGTGCCAGCAGTGACGCGGCCTACAATGAGCAGTTCTTC.

This clone was detected once. This chain links TRBV3-1 (or the pseudogene TRBV3-2) with TRBJ1-3; D call uncertain. The V end lost 0 bases, the J end lost 4 bases, and 4 bases lay between the germline ends. The CDR3 runs to 13 residues. Germline assignment: CDR1 LGHDT and CDR2 YNNKEL (reference sequence). The CDR3 DNA reads as TGTGCCAGCAGCCAAGAGTCGGGAAACACCATATATTTT. Its protein is CASSQESGNTIYF.

The V call is TRBV28, the J call TRBJ1-3; D not resolved. Deletions cut 3 bases from V and 0 bases from J, with 9 bases between. The V gene's germline CDR1 is MDHEN and CDR2 SYDVKM. This CDR3 contains 15 residues. The CDR3 sequence: CASSLEYYSGNTIYF. CDR3 bases: TGTGCCAGCAGTTTGGAGTATTACTCTGGAAACACCATATATTTT. Using reference TRBV28 and TRBJ1-3 for the parts outside the CDR3, the full variable domain is DVKVTQSSRYLVKRTGEKVFLECVQDMDHENMFWYRQDPGLGLRLIYFSYDVKMKEKGDIPEGYSVSREKKERFSLILESASTNQTSMYLCASSLEYYSGNTIYFGEGSWLTVV.

CDR3 region: CASIAGRETEAFF. The CDR3 DNA reads as TGCGCCAGCATCGCCGGGCGAGAAACTGAAGCTTTCTTT. The rearrangement joins TRBV10-2 to TRBJ1-1; D is unresolved. CDR1 is WSHSY and CDR2 is SAAADI in the germline V gene. This CDR3 is 13 amino acids long. V lost 7 bases and J lost 5, with 14 bases in between.

There are a few counts of this clone. The chain combines TRBV3-1 (or the pseudogene TRBV3-2) with TRBJ2-7; possible D gene TRBD1, 5 bases. The germline V gene has CDR1 LGHDT and CDR2 YNNKEL (reference sequence). V lost 3 bases and J lost 3, with 9 bases in between. The CDR3 extends over 13 amino acids. CDR3 in amino acids: CASSHGHGYEQYF. CDR3 in DNA: TGTGCCAGCAGCCATGGACATGGCTACGAGCAGTACTTC.

The chain employs TRBV28 and TRBJ2-3; possible D gene TRBD1, 5 bases. CDR1 and CDR2 (germline): MDHEN, SYDVKM. CDR3 length equals 16 residues. V lost 5 bases and J lost 2, with 17 bases in between. The DNA of the CDR3 is TGTGCCAGCAGTCCCTTGGCAGGGCTTCACACAGATACGCAGTATTTT. It codes for CASSPLAGLHTDTQYF.

The chain combines TRBV18 with TRBJ1-2; D uncertain. The CDR3 length is 14 residues. In germline, CDR1 is KGHSH, CDR2 LQKENI. Deletions cut 3 bases from V and 0 bases from J, with 8 bases between. CDR3 protein: CASSPGSSNYGYTF. The CDR3 bases are TGTGCCAGCTCACCGGGGAGTTCTAACTATGGCTACACCTTC.

The chain employs TRBV7-9 and TRBJ2-7; 10 nucleotides match TRBD1. The CDR3 is 15 residues long. Trimming removed 5 bases from V and 0 bases from J; junction bases left unmatched: 4. Germline values: CDR1 SEHNR, CDR2 FQNEAQ (reference sequence). CDR3 protein: CASSPDRGISYEQYF. In DNA form, the CDR3 reads TGTGCCAGCAGCCCGGACAGGGGGATCTCCTACGAGCAGTACTTC.

On this clone itself: The identical CDR3 is also encoded by other nucleotide sequences in the sample. This sequence joins TRBV4-1 and TRBJ1-5; D uncertain. CDR1 is MGHRA and CDR2 is YSYEKL in the germline V gene. CDR3 length equals 15 residues. V was trimmed by 1 base and J by 0 bases, leaving 7 bases between them. The CDR3 DNA reads TGCGCCAGCAGCCAAGTGGTAGGTAGCAATCAGCCCCAGCATTTT. This codes for CASSQVVGSNQPQHF.

The chain employs TRBV12-1 and TRBJ2-1. TRBV12-1 is annotated as a pseudogene. The CDR3 spans 12 residues. The CDR3 bases are TGTGCCAGCAGCTTTCTTCGAAATGAGCAGTTCTTC. It specifies CASSFLRNEQFF.

This sequence joins TRBV5-1 and TRBJ2-1; 7 bases map to TRBD2. Trimming removed 4 bases from V and 4 bases from J; junction bases left unmatched: 11. The CDR3 spans 16 residues. CDR1 is SGHRS and CDR2 is YFSETQ in the germline V gene. The CDR3 coding sequence is TGCGCCAGCAGCCCCCGCCCAGCCGGGGGGTACAATGAGCAGTTCTTC. Protein: CASSPRPAGGYNEQFF.

This clone was recorded once. The V and J genes are TRBV4-2 and TRBJ1-2; 11 positions agree with TRBD1. V was pared by 3 bases and J by 4 bases, with 16 bases of the junction left unmatched. Germline V gene lookup returns CDR1 LGHNA and CDR2 YNFKEQ. CDR3 length equals 19 residues. CDR3 coding DNA: TGTGCCAGCAGCCAGAAAGTGGCCGGGACAGGGGGTGGAGGCTATGGCTACACCTTC. Its protein is CASSQKVAGTGGGGYGYTF.

The V gene is TRBV25-1, the J gene TRBJ2-5; 7 nucleotides line up with TRBD1. V lost 2 bases to trimming and J lost 3 bases; unmatched junction nucleotides: 3. Per germline, CDR1 MGHDK and CDR2 SYGVNS. The CDR3 is 14 residues long. The CDR3 loop is CASSERQGEETQYF. In DNA form, the CDR3 reads TGTGCCAGCAGTGAAAGACAGGGCGAAGAGACCCAGTACTTC. Variable domain in full (rest from reference TRBV25-1 and TRBJ2-5): EADIYQTPRYLVIGTGKKITLECSQTMGHDKMYWYQQDPGMELHLIHYSYGVNSTEKGDLSSESTVSRIRTEHFPLTLESARPSHTSQYLCASSERQGEETQYFGPGTRLLVL.

V and J are TRBV27 and TRBJ1-2, with TRBD1 as a possible D gene (5 bases). V lost 4 bases and J lost 2, with 17 bases in between. The germline CDR1 and CDR2 sequences are MNHEY and SMNVEV (reference sequence). CDR3 length: 16 residues. The CDR3 DNA sequence: TGTGCCAGCAGTTCACCCGTGGGAGGGACCAACTATGGCTACACCTTC. It yields the protein CASSSPVGGTNYGYTF.

The rearrangement links TRBV24-1 to TRBJ2-7; tentatively, D is TRBD1 or TRBD2 (7 bases each). CDR1 is KGHDR and CDR2 is SFDVKD in the germline V gene. The CDR3 is made up of 15 amino acids. The V end lost 3 bases, the J end lost 5 bases, and 16 bases lay between the germline ends. The CDR3 spells CATSDGRVTGDEQYF. The CDR3, as DNA: TGTGCCACCAGTGATGGGAGGGTAACAGGGGACGAGCAGTACTTC.

V and J are TRBV18 and TRBJ1-1; no firm D call. Germline values: CDR1 KGHSH, CDR2 LQKENI. V was cut by 1 base and J by 5 bases, with 11 bases left in between. The CDR3 spans 14 residues. The CDR3: CASSPQGIGTEAFF. CDR3 DNA sequence: TGTGCCAGCTCACCACAAGGGATCGGAACTGAAGCTTTCTTT.

The chain carries TRBV28 and TRBJ1-4, with D perhaps matching TRBD1 (6 bases). Germline V gene data show CDR1 as MDHEN and CDR2 as SYDVKM. V lost 2 bases and J lost 9, with 10 bases in between. This CDR3 is 13 amino acids long. The CDR3 reads CASSLRRGKKLFF. In nucleotides, the CDR3 is TGTGCCAGCAGTTTACGGAGGGGGAAAAAACTGTTTTTT.